This T cell receptor (beta chain) was recovered during a study of T cell responses to AZD1222 COVID-19 vaccine (dated by TCRdb to about 2021). Study-level background: Because spike-specific TCR depth and breadth did not differ between the two schedules, AZD1222 recipients who got a second dose at roughly 4 weeks were pooled with those who got a second dose at roughly 12 weeks. TCR sequencing was performed for roughly 250 trial participants, of whom around 200 were given two doses of AZD1222 and about 25 were given two doses of MenACWY control vaccine. Trial participants were enrolled by age into 18-55, 56-69 and 70-plus year subgroups, with roughly 160, 29 and 62 TCR-sequenced participants respectively. What the research found in general, with its limitations: Participants were mostly white British, with more females than males. The authors suggested clonal diversity may have been underestimated. The vaccine-associated CD4 TCRs covered the entire spike protein, and the dominant responses fell in regions 160-218 and 743-854. The 56-69-year group was small, and its depth increase did not reach significance, likely because of low power. Reportedly, close to half of the unique spike-specific TCRs recognized epitopes lying outside the regions that are mutated in the B.1.351 and B.1.1.7 variants. After two AZD1222 doses, both the breadth and the depth of spike-specific TCRs were significantly higher than at day 0 and than in MenACWY recipients. Conclusions about previously exposed vaccinees are limited, since just 5 to 7 AZD1222 recipients were seropositive for SARS-CoV-2 at baseline. Because no samples from the day 14 peak response were available, repertoires could be characterized only after the peak T cell response.

Based on the germline V gene, the CDR1 and CDR2 sequences are MGHRA and YSYEKL. From cysteine to phenylalanine, the CDR3 is 14 amino acids long. The sequence is cut down to CDR3 DNA, 42 bases in frame from base 1. V is cut by 7 bases and J by 4 bases, and the space between the germline ends is 16 bases. Concerning this clone: This receptor's antigen is unknown. It has no much larger one-base neighbor in the sample; base qualities were not kept.

The time point label of this sample denotes: baseline before first vaccination. Vaccinee samples came from UK trials COV001 and COV002, including a single-blind randomized controlled phase 2/3 trial of AZD1222 (ChAdOx1 nCoV-19) in healthy adults. Trial participant PBMC samples were collected at day 0 and day 28 after the second dose for TCRbeta chain sequencing. The CDR3 regions of human TCRbeta chains were subjected to immunosequencing. The study's processing was this. TCRs in the repertoires were matched against a reference library of SARS-CoV-2-specific TCRs that had been generated with the MIRA antigen-specificity platform. Breadth was defined as the fraction of unique TCRs that were SARS-CoV-2-associated. Depth was defined as the fraction of total T cells that were SARS-CoV-2-associated. Using the MIRA data, each spike-specific TCR was mapped to the spike region that the TCR reacts to and placed in a CD4 or CD8 class. Log10-transformed breadth and depth values were compared by one-way ANOVA with Sidak's multiple comparisons tests. TCRdb obtained this table from immuneACCESS and retained in-frame rearrangements with V and J assigned. These tables miss some clones; where compared with another copy, unresolved V genes account for less than half of the shortfall, and the remainder is unexplained. V, J and clone size are those of that table, while D and trimming were read from the DNA. In this sample the table shows around 35,000 clones, approximately 86% of which occur a single time. Around 6.5% of the sample goes to the ten largest clones.

The sequencing used peripheral blood, collected on day 0 of AZD1222 vaccination. Recombination linked TRBV4-1 to TRBJ1-1; too little of a D gene remains to name it. The receptor was isolated from an adult in good health. In nucleotides, the sequence is TGCGCCAGCAACGATGCGGGTCACCTCACTGAAGCTTTCTTT. Its amino acids are CASNDAGHLTEAFF.